The entry below gives a single T cell receptor beta chain sequence along with its context. Its antigen is not identified. The data stem from a study of PD-1 blockade in classical Hodgkin lymphoma. General observations from the study: The repertoire differences lack a defined cause, possibly disease activity or prior therapy. When set against healthy donors, newly diagnosed patients were reported to show lower baseline TCR diversity.

Measured with immunoSEQ multiplex PCR; TCRdb has only the in-frame clones, and not every one. The table has roughly 68,000 clones, over 90% seen once. CDR1 and CDR2 (germline): SGHAT, FQNNGV. The CDR3 runs 15 residues. Trimming took 4 bases from V and 7 from J, leaving 16 bases between them. The sample's time point: newly diagnosed, previously untreated cHL patient sample. Acting as the comparison were PBMCs from newly diagnosed, untreated classical Hodgkin lymphoma. This sequence originates from a human donor with classical Hodgkin lymphoma. This chain uses TRBV11-2 with TRBJ2-2, with no clear D. Sequencing used peripheral blood mononuclear cells (PBMCs). CDR3 region: CASSSTSGLIGELFF. The CDR3 DNA reads as TGTGCCAGCAGCTCAACCAGTGGGTTAATCGGGGAGCTGTTTTTT.